The present T cell receptor beta chain was sequenced within a study of monozygotic twins with cystic fibrosis. Overall study results and limits: Clonality was generally low (median around 0.0098), higher in the most severe patients. Monozygotic CF twins shared more identical nucleotide clonotypes than unrelated patients. Shared CDR3 numbers were not associated with age, concordance or severity. J usage was most co-twin-similar in 8 of 16 pairs, V in 13.

Profiled with immunoSEQ multiplex PCR; TCRdb holds only in-frame clones, not every one. The repertoire holds tens of thousands of clones, 75% to 95% seen once, with around 0.19% in the top ten. Per germline, CDR1 SGDLS and CDR2 YYNGEE. The ends were cut back, 4 bases at V and 1 base at J, with 15 bases in the middle. This CDR3 comprises 15 residues. A remark on this clone: Its antigen is still unknown.

The sequence derives from a boy aged 2 to 9 with cystic fibrosis. The rearrangement links TRBV9 to TRBJ2-7; D not certain. Sequencing used blood. The CDR3 loop is CASSSGPDGSYEQYF. CDR3 in DNA: TGTGCCAGCAGCTCGGGCCCCGACGGGTCCTACGAGCAGTACTTC.